The sequence of this T cell receptor (beta chain) was determined in a study of Graves' ophthalmopathy and Graves' hyperthyroidism. Whole-study findings and limits: Blood also harbored most expanded thyroid clonotypes above 0.001 frequency.

Using RNA transcripts, the TCR beta CDR3 regions were amplified. HTBI primers primed a first-round RT-PCR, and a second-round multiplex PCR followed. In TCRdb, the multiplex PCR reads were re-called with MiXCR into one record per CDR3 protein. The repertoire holds approximately 540,000 distinct CDR3 sequences, with less than 40% as singletons. The V gene end was trimmed by 4 bases and the J gene end by 4 bases; junction bases not matched to a gene: 9. CDR3 length: 15 residues. CDR1 is LNHNV and CDR2 is YYDKDF in the germline V gene (reference sequence). Worth noting for this clonotype: Its antigen is undetermined.

The chain recombines TRBV15 with TRBJ1-2; 7 positions agree with TRBD1. The sample was peripheral blood or thyroid tissue (not recorded which). The receptor comes from an adult man with Graves' hyperthyroidism. The DNA for the CDR3 is TGTGCCACCAGCAACCGGGACAGCGGTGGCTATGGCTACACCTTC. Translating gives CATSNRDSGGYGYTF.